This T cell receptor (beta chain) came from a study of pediatric ulcerative colitis. General study results and limits: Compared with controls, ulcerative colitis showed greater blood-rectum clone sharing. Clonal expansions reduced rectal repertoire diversity in acute severe colitis. All ulcerative colitis patients, but no controls, carried two rectal clonotypes.

V gave up 6 bases and J gave up 4 bases, with 13 bases separating them. The CDR3 is made up of 13 amino acids. CDR1 and CDR2 from the germline V gene are MNHEY and SVGAGI. On this clone itself: Antigen: not known.

Rectal tissue came from one to two pinch biopsies taken at colonoscopy. Sequencing was at survey level. The method was immunoSEQ multiplex PCR; TCRdb's version includes in-frame clones alone and lacks a portion of them. The table shows 35,000 or so clones, with around four fifths occurring only once. The receptor was isolated from a boy between 10 and 17 years old with moderate ulcerative colitis. The sample comprised gut tissue. The rearrangement joins TRBV6-5 to TRBJ2-7; D is possibly TRBD1 (6 bases). The CDR3 region is CASSMKQGYEQYF. The CDR3 DNA reads as TGTGCCAGCAGCATGAAACAGGGATACGAGCAGTACTTC.